A selection of T cell receptor beta chains follows, all from one sample in a study of T cells in Graves' hyperthyroidism and ophthalmopathy. One entry per CDR3 protein results from TCRdb running MiXCR on the multiplex PCR reads. Among over 450,000 distinct CDR3 sequences, approximately 17% were seen once, and the ten largest hold 17%. The specimen sequenced was blood. The receptors were gathered from a woman aged 18-29 years with Graves' ophthalmopathy. Each CDR3 is given with its conserved first and last residue. The order of the fields is J gene, V gene, D gene, clone size, CDR3 DNA, CDR3 protein. A D gene is named only where the DNA matches it firmly. Only part of the rows carry a size: once, few, many, or a class if the clone is expanded.

j_call: TRBJ1-3; v_call: TRBV6-1; d_call: NA; clone_size: many; cdr3_nt: TGTGCCAGCAGTGTAACCGACGGAAACACCATATATTTT; cdr3_aa: CASSVTDGNTIYF
j_call: TRBJ1-1; v_call: TRBV30; d_call: TRBD1; clone_size: NA; cdr3_nt: TGTGCCGGGTTTCAGGGGGCGAGGGCTTTCTTT; cdr3_aa: CAGFQGARAFF
j_call: TRBJ2-3; v_call: TRBV30; d_call: NA; clone_size: many; cdr3_nt: TGTGCCTGGCAACGCACAGATACGCAGTATTTT; cdr3_aa: CAWQRTDTQYF
j_call: TRBJ2-2; v_call: TRBV30; d_call: NA; clone_size: NA; cdr3_nt: TGTGCCTGGAGGTATTCCGGGGAGCTGTTTTTT; cdr3_aa: CAWRYSGELFF
j_call: TRBJ1-1; v_call: TRBV7-6; d_call: NA; clone_size: few; cdr3_nt: TGTGCCAGCAGCGCGATGGTGAACACTGAAGCTTTCTTT; cdr3_aa: CASSAMVNTEAFF
j_call: TRBJ1-6; v_call: TRBV28; d_call: TRBD1; clone_size: NA; cdr3_nt: TGTGCCAGCAGTTCGGACAGGGTGGGTTCACCCCTCCACTTT; cdr3_aa: CASSSDRVGSPLHF
j_call: TRBJ2-1; v_call: TRBV12-3/TRBV12-4; d_call: TRBD2; clone_size: few; cdr3_nt: TGTGCCAGCAGTTTAGCGGGGCTAGCGGGAGGGCCCGATGAGCAGTTCTTC; cdr3_aa: CASSLAGLAGGPDEQFF
j_call: TRBJ2-7; v_call: TRBV5-1; d_call: NA; clone_size: few; cdr3_nt: TGCGCCAGCAGCTTGACGGGACTCGCCCCCGGGGAGCAGTACTTC; cdr3_aa: CASSLTGLAPGEQYF
j_call: TRBJ2-1; v_call: TRBV5-1; d_call: NA; clone_size: NA; cdr3_nt: TGCGCCAGCAGGCGGGGCGTAGATGAATCCAACAATGAGCAGTTCTTC; cdr3_aa: CASRRGVDESNNEQFF
j_call: TRBJ2-7; v_call: TRBV6-1; d_call: TRBD1; clone_size: NA; cdr3_nt: TGTGCCAGCAGTGAGGGGGACAGGGACCTCGACGAGCAGTACTTC; cdr3_aa: CASSEGDRDLDEQYF
j_call: TRBJ2-5; v_call: TRBV15; d_call: NA; clone_size: NA; cdr3_nt: TGTGCCACCGGCAGCCACAGGGCATCCAAAGAGACCCAGTACTTC; cdr3_aa: CATGSHRASKETQYF
j_call: TRBJ1-6; v_call: TRBV7-9; d_call: NA; clone_size: NA; cdr3_nt: TGTGCCAGCAGCACTCAGGACTCACCCCTCCACTTT; cdr3_aa: CASSTQDSPLHF
j_call: TRBJ2-2; v_call: TRBV6-1; d_call: NA; clone_size: many; cdr3_nt: TGTGCCAGCAGTTACGGCGCGAACACCGGGGAGCTGTTTTTT; cdr3_aa: CASSYGANTGELFF
j_call: TRBJ2-5; v_call: TRBV28; d_call: TRBD1; clone_size: many; cdr3_nt: TGTGCCAGCAGTTTCGATTGGACAGGGAAAGAGACCCAGTACTTC; cdr3_aa: CASSFDWTGKETQYF
j_call: TRBJ1-1; v_call: TRBV20-1; d_call: TRBD1; clone_size: once; cdr3_nt: TGCAGTGCTAGAGATGAGGCTGACAGGGCAAACACTGAAGCTTTCTTT; cdr3_aa: CSARDEADRANTEAFF
j_call: TRBJ2-6; v_call: TRBV19; d_call: TRBD2; clone_size: NA; cdr3_nt: TGTGCCAGTAGCAAACTAGCGGGGGAACTTTTGGCTGGGGCCAACGTCCTGACTTTC; cdr3_aa: CASSKLAGELLAGANVLTF
j_call: TRBJ1-5; v_call: TRBV6-4; d_call: TRBD1; clone_size: NA; cdr3_nt: TGTGCCAGCAGCACCGGGACAGGGGGCACTGGGAATCAGCCCCAGCATTTT; cdr3_aa: CASSTGTGGTGNQPQHF
j_call: TRBJ2-1; v_call: TRBV9; d_call: NA; clone_size: many; cdr3_nt: TGTGCCAGCAGCATCGACGGGGTCTCCTACAATGAGCAGTTCTTC; cdr3_aa: CASSIDGVSYNEQFF
j_call: TRBJ1-6; v_call: TRBV7-9; d_call: NA; clone_size: few; cdr3_nt: TGTGCCAGCATGGGGGATGGAACCCTCCACTTT; cdr3_aa: CASMGDGTLHF
j_call: TRBJ2-5; v_call: TRBV7-2; d_call: TRBD2; clone_size: many; cdr3_nt: TGTGCCCGCACCCCACTAGCGGAGGAGGAGACCCAGTACTTC; cdr3_aa: CARTPLAEEETQYF
j_call: TRBJ1-1; v_call: TRBV28; d_call: NA; clone_size: many; cdr3_nt: TGTGCCAGCAGCCGGGGACAAGCTAACACTGAAGCTTTCTTT; cdr3_aa: CASSRGQANTEAFF
j_call: TRBJ2-7; v_call: TRBV20-1; d_call: TRBD2; clone_size: NA; cdr3_nt: TGCAGTGCCCATACCGTAGCGGGGGCCTCCTACGAGCAGTACTTC; cdr3_aa: CSAHTVAGASYEQYF
j_call: TRBJ2-5; v_call: TRBV6-1; d_call: NA; clone_size: NA; cdr3_nt: TGTGCCAGCAGTGAACATTGGTACGGGGGTAGGGAGACCCAGTACTTC; cdr3_aa: CASSEHWYGGRETQYF